This TCR beta chain was found in a study of OX40 agonist ivuxolimab in advanced cancers. About the study: An agonistic human IgG2 monoclonal antibody against OX40 (CD134) was given. Therapy given before enrollment (anti-PD-1, anti-PD-L1 or anti-CTLA-4) was allowed, and 40% had some.

The CDR3 is made up of 16 amino acids. CDR1 MNHNS and CDR2 SASEGT come from the germline V gene. The V end lost 2 bases, the J end lost 0 bases, and 13 bases lay between the germline ends. Systemic immunosuppression or autoimmune disease history was grounds to exclude patients. The method was immunoSEQ multiplex PCR; TCRdb's version includes in-frame clones alone and lacks a portion of them. This table holds around 60,000 clones, about 85% found once. The sequence was collected from an adult with an advanced solid tumor such as melanoma, head and neck, liver or kidney cancer. The sequencing here drew on CD4+ or CD8+ T cells sorted from blood, taken in a trial of the OX40 agonist ivuxolimab. The chain joins TRBV6-1 to TRBJ1-1; tentatively, D is TRBD1 (5 bases). The CDR3: CASSERPTVLNTEAFF. CDR3 bases: TGTGCCAGCAGTGAACGGCCGACAGTTCTGAACACTGAAGCTTTCTTT.